These 21 T cell receptor beta chains came from one sample sequenced in a study of CD8+ T cells in alopecia areata. The treatment: oral pan-JAK inhibitor, 5-10 mg twice daily. RNA, once extracted, was reverse transcribed into cDNA for use as the sequencing template. The method was immunoSEQ multiplex PCR; TCRdb's version includes in-frame clones alone and lacks a portion of them. This sample has 200,000 or so clones, with more than 45% found just once. The sample in question was CD4+ T cells sorted from blood, obtained at week 24, from a patient treated with tofacitinib. The receptors derive from a human donor with alopecia areata.

The rearrangement uses TRBV19 and TRBJ2-5; 7 bases fit TRBD2. CDR1 is LNHDA, CDR2 SQIVND, per germline (reference sequence). This CDR3 has 15 residues. Germline trimming cut 3 bases from V and 0 bases from J; bases unmatched to any gene: 4. The CDR3 is CASSIWREYQETQYF. In DNA form, the CDR3 reads TGTGCCAGTAGTATTTGGCGGGAGTACCAAGAGACCCAGTACTTC.

The genes are TRBV7-7 and TRBJ2-7; tentative D call: TRBD1 (6 bases). Trimming left V 4 bases short and J 4 bases short, with 14 bases between. The CDR3 runs to 14 residues. Germline CDR1 is SSHAT and CDR2 is FNYEAQ (reference sequence). The CDR3: CASSSVPGAYEQYF. In DNA form, the CDR3 reads TGTGCCAGCAGCTCTGTCCCAGGGGCGTACGAGCAGTACTTC.

The rearrangement uses TRBV5-1 and TRBJ2-5; D call uncertain. V lost 0 bases and J 4 bases, leaving 10 bases between the germline ends. There are 14 residues in the CDR3. Germline V gives CDR1 SGHRS, CDR2 YFSETQ. The CDR3 DNA reads TGCGCCAGCAGCTTGGATGACGGGTCAGAGACCCAGTACTTC. The encoded protein is CASSLDDGSETQYF.

This chain links TRBV19 with TRBJ1-5, with 9 positions matching TRBD1. J lost 15 bases, V lost 0 bases, and 6 bases had no gene match. This CDR3 comprises 13 residues. CDR1 and CDR2 (germline): LNHDA, SQIVND (reference sequence). The CDR3 loop is CASSIDGDRGRHF. The CDR3 coding sequence is TGTGCCAGTAGTATAGATGGAGACAGGGGGAGGCATTTT. Looking up the rest from reference TRBV19 and TRBJ1-5 gives the full variable domain: DGGITQSPKYLFRKEGQNVTLSCEQNLNHDAMYWYRQDPGQGLRLIYYSQIVNDFQKGDIAEGYSVSREKKESFPLTVTSAQKNPTAFYLCASSIDGDRGRHFGDGTRLSIL.

The rearrangement uses TRBV6-5 and TRBJ1-2; 7 bases match TRBD1. The germline V gene has CDR1 MNHEY and CDR2 SVGAGI. With V trimmed by 7 bases and J by 4 bases, 6 bases remained unmatched. The length of the CDR3 is 13 residues. The CDR3 sequence is CASTDRASYGYTF. The CDR3 DNA follows: TGTGCCAGCACCGACAGGGCCTCCTATGGCTACACCTTC.

The DNA of the CDR3 is TGTGCCAGCAGCTTAGGCGGGGGGCTCGATACGCAGTATTTT. This gives the protein CASSLGGGLDTQYF. This chain links TRBV7-2 with TRBJ2-3, with 8 bases identical to TRBD2. This CDR3 is 14 amino acids long. Germline-derived CDR1 and CDR2 are SGHTA and FQGNSA. The J segment lost 6 bases and the V segment lost 1 base, leaving 3 bases of the junction unmatched. Full variable domain (rest looked up from reference TRBV7-2 and TRBJ2-3): GAGVSQSPSNKVTEKGKDVELRCDPISGHTALYWYRQSLGQGLEFLIYFQGNSAPDKSGLPSDRFSAERTGGSVSTLTIQRTQQEDSAVYLCASSLGGGLDTQYFGPGTRLTVL.

This clone has only a few counts. This rearrangement joins TRBV29-1 to TRBJ2-7; TRBD1 matches 8 bases. The V gene's germline CDR1 is SQVTM and CDR2 ANQGSEA. Trimming removed 2 bases from V and 3 bases from J; junction bases left unmatched: 6. The CDR3 extends over 14 amino acids. The CDR3, as DNA: TGCAGCGTTGAAAGGGGGACAGGTAACTACGAGCAGTACTTC. As protein: CSVERGTGNYEQYF.

As DNA, the CDR3 is TGTGCCAGCAGTGTCCGGGGGACCGGGAGGGAGCAGTTCTTC. Translating gives CASSVRGTGREQFF. J is TRBJ2-1 and V is TRBV25-1, with 7 positions matching TRBD2. CDR1 and CDR2 (germline): MGHDK, SYGVNS. J was trimmed by 10 bases and V by 4 bases; bases with no gene match: 10. There are 14 residues in the CDR3.

The V call is TRBV30, the J call TRBJ1-2; the D is unclear. In germline, CDR1 is GTSNPN, CDR2 SVGIG (reference sequence). The CDR3 loop spans 13 amino acids. The V and J ends lost 0 bases and 6 bases respectively, with 11 bases between them. The CDR3 region has the DNA TGTGCCTGGAGTGTCCTCGGGCGAGATGGCTACACCTTC. This gives the protein CAWSVLGRDGYTF.

In the case of this clone: This same CDR3 is encoded by further DNA sequences in the sample. The rearrangement uses TRBV27 and TRBJ2-6, with unresolved D. The V end was cut by 6 bases, the J end by 0 bases, with 3 bases between. The CDR3 loop spans 13 amino acids. Germline CDR1 reads MNHEY; CDR2 reads SMNVEV (reference sequence). CDR3: CASSLSGANVLTF. The CDR3 nucleotides are TGTGCCAGCAGCCTCTCTGGGGCCAACGTCCTGACTTTC.

J is TRBJ1-1 and V is TRBV9, with a possible D match to TRBD1 (5 bases). Germline values: CDR1 SGDLS, CDR2 YYNGEE. The length of the CDR3 is 14 residues. V lost 0 bases and J 9 bases, leaving 15 bases between the germline ends. In DNA, the CDR3 is TGTGCCAGCAGCGTAGGGGACCGCCGGGGGAAAGCTTTCTTT. Residues: CASSVGDRRGKAFF.

This clone was seen a handful of times. DNA for the CDR3: TGTGCCAGCAGCTTAGGGACTCAGGGCGAGCAGTACTTC. This codes for CASSLGTQGEQYF. The chain joins TRBV7-2 to TRBJ2-7, with D perhaps given as TRBD1 or TRBD2 (5 bases each). The CDR3 consists of 13 residues. Germline V CDR1 and CDR2: SGHTA, FQGNSA. Trimming took 1 base from V and 6 from J, leaving 10 bases between them. The full variable domain, with the rest looked up from reference TRBV7-2 and TRBJ2-7, is GAGVSQSPSNKVTEKGKDVELRCDPISGHTALYWYRQSLGQGLEFLIYFQGNSAPDKSGLPSDRFSAERTGGSVSTLTIQRTQQEDSAVYLCASSLGTQGEQYFGPGTRLTVT.

This clone has a handful of counts. This chain uses TRBV23-1 with TRBJ2-5; no definite D call. TRBV23-1 is sorted into the ORF group, with uncertain function. The CDR3 consists of 16 residues. The V and J ends lost 5 bases and 0 bases respectively, with 16 bases between them. CDR3 nucleotides: TGCGCCAGCAGTGATCATGAATGGTTCCACCAAGAGACCCAGTACTTC. Translating it yields CASSDHEWFHQETQYF.

The V gene is TRBV1, the J gene TRBJ2-5. TRBV1 is a known pseudogene. The CDR3 is made up of 13 amino acids. CDR3 sequence reads: CTSSQDQRETQYF. The CDR3 DNA sequence: TGCACCAGCAGCCAAGATCAAAGGGAGACCCAGTACTTC.

CDR3 sequence (DNA): TGTGCCAGCAGCAAAAGGGAGACTGAAGCTTTCTTT. It codes for CASSKRETEAFF. V is TRBV7-9 and J is TRBJ1-1; D is unresolved. CDR3 length: 12 amino acids. The germline V gene encodes CDR1 SEHNR and CDR2 FQNEAQ (reference sequence). V lost 5 bases and J lost 5, with 9 bases in between. Drawing the rest from reference TRBV7-9 and TRBJ1-1, the complete variable domain is DTGVSQNPRHKITKRGQNVTFRCDPISEHNRLYWYRQTLGQGPEFLTYFQNEAQLEKSRLLSDRFSAERPKGSFSTLEIQRTEQGDSAMYLCASSKRETEAFFGQGTRLTVV.

The V and J genes are TRBV10-2 and TRBJ2-5; tentatively, D is TRBD2 (5 bases). The CDR3 is 13 residues long. V gave up 3 bases and J gave up 2 bases, with 7 bases separating them. Germline V gives CDR1 WSHSY, CDR2 SAAADI. The chain's CDR3 is CASSELGQETQYF. The CDR3 nucleotides read TGCGCCAGCAGTGAACTAGGGCAAGAGACCCAGTACTTC.

The V gene is TRBV7-8, the J gene TRBJ2-3; TRBD2 agrees at 10 bases. CDR3 length equals 16 residues. Germline V CDR1 and CDR2: SGHVS, FQNEAQ. The trim removed 4 bases at V and 5 bases at J, leaving 9 bases unmatched. The CDR3 protein is CASSSLAGQVVDTQYF. The DNA for the CDR3 is TGTGCCAGCAGCTCACTAGCGGGGCAAGTGGTAGATACGCAGTATTTT.

The genes are TRBV4-2 and TRBJ2-3, with D tentatively TRBD2 (7 bases). The V and J ends lost 0 bases and 1 base respectively, with 14 bases between them. Germline V gives CDR1 LGHNA, CDR2 YNFKEQ. The CDR3 length is 17 residues. CDR3 coding DNA: TGTGCCAGCAGCCAAGATCCGCGCGGGGGCGGCACAGATACGCAGTATTTT. Translation: CASSQDPRGGGTDTQYF.

This chain uses TRBV5-1 with TRBJ2-7; D is undetermined. This CDR3 has 15 amino acids. Trimming took 0 bases from V and 3 from J, leaving 13 bases between them. CDR1 is SGHRS and CDR2 is YFSETQ in the germline V gene. The chain's CDR3 is CASSLGSNGNYEQYF. The CDR3 bases are TGCGCCAGCAGCTTGGGTAGTAATGGCAACTACGAGCAGTACTTC.

This sequence joins TRBV15 and TRBJ2-5; 7 bases agree with TRBD1. This CDR3 spans 15 amino acids. Germline CDR1 is LNHNV and CDR2 is YYDKDF (reference sequence). Trimming at V came to 6 bases and at J to 1 base, leaving 8 bases not matched to a gene. The CDR3 region is CATSLRGGLQETQYF. CDR3 in DNA: TGTGCCACCAGTCTAAGAGGGGGCCTCCAAGAGACCCAGTACTTC. Variable domain in full (rest from reference TRBV15 and TRBJ2-5): DAMVIQNPRYQVTQFGKPVTLSCSQTLNHNVMYWYQQKSSQAPKLLFHYYDKDFNNEADTPDNFQSRRPNTSFCFLDIRSPGLGDTAMYLCATSLRGGLQETQYFGPGTRLLVL.

This clone showed up just a few times. The chain links TRBV5-1 to TRBJ1-1; perhaps TRBD1 as D (5 bases). The V end was cut by 0 bases, the J end by 3 bases, with 15 bases between. The length of the CDR3 is 16 residues. In germline, CDR1 is SGHRS, CDR2 YFSETQ. DNA of the CDR3: TGCGCCAGCAGCTTGGATGGGATGGGAGGGGACACTGAAGCTTTCTTT. It encodes CASSLDGMGGDTEAFF.